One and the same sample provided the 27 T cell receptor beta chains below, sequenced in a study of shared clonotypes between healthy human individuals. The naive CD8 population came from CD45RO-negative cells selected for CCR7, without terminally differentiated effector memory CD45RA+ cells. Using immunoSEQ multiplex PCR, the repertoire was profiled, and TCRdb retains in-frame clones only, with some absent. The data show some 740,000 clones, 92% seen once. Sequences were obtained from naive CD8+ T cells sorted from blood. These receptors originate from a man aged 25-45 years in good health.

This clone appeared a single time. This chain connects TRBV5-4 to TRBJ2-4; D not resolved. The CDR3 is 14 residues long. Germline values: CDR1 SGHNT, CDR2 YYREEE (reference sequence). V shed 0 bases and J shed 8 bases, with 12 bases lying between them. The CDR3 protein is CASSLVPHKDIQYF. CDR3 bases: TGTGCCAGCAGCTTGGTTCCCCATAAAGACATTCAGTACTTC.

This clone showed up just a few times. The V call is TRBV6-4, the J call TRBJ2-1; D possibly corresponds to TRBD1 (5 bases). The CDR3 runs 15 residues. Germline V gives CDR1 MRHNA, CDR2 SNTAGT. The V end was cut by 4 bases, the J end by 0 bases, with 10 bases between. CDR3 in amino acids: CASSVEGVSYNEQFF. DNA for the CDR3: TGTGCCAGCAGTGTAGAAGGGGTCTCCTACAATGAGCAGTTCTTC.

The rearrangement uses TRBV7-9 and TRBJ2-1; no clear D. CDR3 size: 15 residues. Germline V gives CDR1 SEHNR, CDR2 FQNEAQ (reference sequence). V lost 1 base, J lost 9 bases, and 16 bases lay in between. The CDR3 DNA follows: TGTGCCAGCAGCTTAGAAGCTAGTCGGAGTTGTGAGCAGTTCTTC. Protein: CASSLEASRSCEQFF.

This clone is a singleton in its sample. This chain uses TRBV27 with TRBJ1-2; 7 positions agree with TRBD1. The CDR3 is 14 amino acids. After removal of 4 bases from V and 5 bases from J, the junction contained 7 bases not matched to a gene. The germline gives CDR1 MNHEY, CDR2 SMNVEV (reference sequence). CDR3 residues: CASSSPARGYGYTF. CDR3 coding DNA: TGTGCCAGCAGTTCGCCCGCCAGGGGGTATGGCTACACCTTC.

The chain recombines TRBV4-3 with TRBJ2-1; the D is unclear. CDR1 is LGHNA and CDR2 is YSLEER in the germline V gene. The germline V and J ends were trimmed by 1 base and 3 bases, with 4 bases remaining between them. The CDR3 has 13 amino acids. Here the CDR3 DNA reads TGCGCCAGCAGCCAAGCCCGCTACAATGAGCAGTTCTTC. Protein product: CASSQARYNEQFF.

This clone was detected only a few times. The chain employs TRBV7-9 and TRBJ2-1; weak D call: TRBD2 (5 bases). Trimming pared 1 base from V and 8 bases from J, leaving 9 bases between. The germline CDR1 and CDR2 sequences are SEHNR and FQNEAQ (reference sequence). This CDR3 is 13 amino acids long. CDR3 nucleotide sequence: TGTGCCAGCAGCTTAGGAGTACTAGATGAGCAGTTCTTC. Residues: CASSLGVLDEQFF.

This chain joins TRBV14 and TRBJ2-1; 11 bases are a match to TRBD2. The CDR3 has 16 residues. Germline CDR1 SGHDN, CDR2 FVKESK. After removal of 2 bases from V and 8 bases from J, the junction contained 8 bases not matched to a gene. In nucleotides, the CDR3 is TGTGCCAGCAGCCAATTAGCGGGAGGGCCCGTCGATGAGCAGTTCTTC. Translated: CASSQLAGGPVDEQFF. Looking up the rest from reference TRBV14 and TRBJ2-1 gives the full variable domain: EAGVTQFPSHSVIEKGQTVTLRCDPISGHDNLYWYRRVMGKEIKFLLHFVKESKQDESGMPNNRFLAERTGGTYSTLKVQPAELEDSGVYFCASSQLAGGPVDEQFFGPGTRLTVL.

In DNA, the CDR3 is TGTGCCAGCAGCTTAGGCGCAGCGGGAGGCACCTCCTACGAGCAGTACTTC. Residues: CASSLGAAGGTSYEQYF. V gene TRBV13 combines with J gene TRBJ2-7; 9 nucleotides agree with TRBD2. Germline trimming cut 0 bases from V and 0 bases from J; bases unmatched to any gene: 6. CDR3 length equals 17 residues. CDR1 PRHDT and CDR2 FYEKMQ come from the germline V gene (reference sequence). Full variable domain (remainder filled in from reference TRBV13 and TRBJ2-7): AAGVIQSPRHLIKEKRETATLKCYPIPRHDTVYWYQQGPGQDPQFLISFYEKMQSDKGSIPDRFSAQQFSDYHSELNMSSLELGDSALYFCASSLGAAGGTSYEQYFGPGTRLTVT.

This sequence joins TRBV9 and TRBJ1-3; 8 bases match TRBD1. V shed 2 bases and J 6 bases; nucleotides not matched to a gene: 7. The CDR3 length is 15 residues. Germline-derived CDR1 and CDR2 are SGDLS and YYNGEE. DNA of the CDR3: TGTGCCAGCAGCGTCCGACAGGGGAAAGAAAACACCATATATTTT. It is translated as CASSVRQGKENTIYF.

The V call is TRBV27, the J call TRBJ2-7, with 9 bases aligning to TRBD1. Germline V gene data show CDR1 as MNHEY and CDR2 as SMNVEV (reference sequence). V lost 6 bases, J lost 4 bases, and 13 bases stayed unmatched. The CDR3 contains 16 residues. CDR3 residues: CASSASGTGTEYEQYF. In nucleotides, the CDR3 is TGTGCCAGCAGCGCTTCTGGGACAGGGACTGAATACGAGCAGTACTTC.

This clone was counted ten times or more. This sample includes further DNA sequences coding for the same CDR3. CDR3 sequence (DNA): TGTGCCAGCAGTGACTCTAGCGGGAGGGCCGATACGCAGTATTTT. It translates to CASSDSSGRADTQYF. This chain joins TRBV6-4 and TRBJ2-3; TRBD2 matches at 11 bases. Trimming removed 0 bases from V and 6 bases from J; junction bases left unmatched: 2. Germline V gene sequence: CDR1 MRHNA, CDR2 SNTAGT. The CDR3 has 15 amino acids.

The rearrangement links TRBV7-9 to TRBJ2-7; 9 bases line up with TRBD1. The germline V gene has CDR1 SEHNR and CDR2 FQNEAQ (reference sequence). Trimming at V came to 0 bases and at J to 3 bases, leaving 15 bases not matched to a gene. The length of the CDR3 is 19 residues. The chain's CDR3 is CASSLAGQGSPWVRYEQYF. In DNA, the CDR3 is TGTGCCAGCAGCTTAGCGGGACAGGGAAGCCCCTGGGTCCGCTACGAGCAGTACTTC.

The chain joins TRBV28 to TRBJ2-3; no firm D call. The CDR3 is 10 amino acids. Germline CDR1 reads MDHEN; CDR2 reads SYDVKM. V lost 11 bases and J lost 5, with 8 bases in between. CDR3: CAVGIDTQYF. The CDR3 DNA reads TGTGCCGTGGGGATAGATACGCAGTATTTT.

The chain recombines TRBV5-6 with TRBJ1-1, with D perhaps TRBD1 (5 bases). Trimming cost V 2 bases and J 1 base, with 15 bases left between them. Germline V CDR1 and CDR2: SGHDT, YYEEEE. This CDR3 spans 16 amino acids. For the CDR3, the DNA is TGTGCCAGCAGCTTTTTATCGACGGGGGAGAACACTGAAGCTTTCTTT. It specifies CASSFLSTGENTEAFF.

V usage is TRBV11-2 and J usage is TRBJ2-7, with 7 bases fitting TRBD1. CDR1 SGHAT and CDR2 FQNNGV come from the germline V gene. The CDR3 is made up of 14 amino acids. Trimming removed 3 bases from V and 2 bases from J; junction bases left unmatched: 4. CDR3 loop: CASSFGTAPYEQYF. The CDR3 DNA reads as TGTGCCAGCAGCTTCGGGACAGCGCCCTACGAGCAGTACTTC. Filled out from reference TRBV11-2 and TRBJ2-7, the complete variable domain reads EAGVAQSPRYKIIEKRQSVAFWCNPISGHATLYWYQQILGQGPKLLIQFQNNGVVDDSQLPKDRFSAERLKGVDSTLKIQPAKLEDSAVYLCASSFGTAPYEQYFGPGTRLTVT.

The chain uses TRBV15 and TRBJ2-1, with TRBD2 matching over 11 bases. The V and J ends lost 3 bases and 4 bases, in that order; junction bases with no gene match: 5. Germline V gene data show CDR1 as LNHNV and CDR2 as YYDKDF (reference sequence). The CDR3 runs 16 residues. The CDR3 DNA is TGTGCCACCAGCAGGGGTACTAGCGGGGGTTACAATGAGCAGTTCTTC. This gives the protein CATSRGTSGGYNEQFF.

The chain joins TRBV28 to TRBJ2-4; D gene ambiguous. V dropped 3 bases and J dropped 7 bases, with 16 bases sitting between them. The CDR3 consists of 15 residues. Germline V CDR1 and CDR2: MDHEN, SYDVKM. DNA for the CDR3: TGTGCCAGCAGTTTTCAGGCAGACCAGAGGAACATTCAGTACTTC. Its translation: CASSFQADQRNIQYF. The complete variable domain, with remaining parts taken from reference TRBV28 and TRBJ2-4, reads DVKVTQSSRYLVKRTGEKVFLECVQDMDHENMFWYRQDPGLGLRLIYFSYDVKMKEKGDIPEGYSVSREKKERFSLILESASTNQTSMYLCASSFQADQRNIQYFGAGTRLSVL.

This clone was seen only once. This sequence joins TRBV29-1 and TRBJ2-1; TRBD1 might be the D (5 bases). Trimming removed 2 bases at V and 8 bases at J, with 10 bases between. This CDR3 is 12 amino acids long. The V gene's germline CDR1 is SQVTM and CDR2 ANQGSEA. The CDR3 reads CSVETTVHEQFF. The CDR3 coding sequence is TGCAGCGTTGAAACGACAGTTCATGAGCAGTTCTTC.

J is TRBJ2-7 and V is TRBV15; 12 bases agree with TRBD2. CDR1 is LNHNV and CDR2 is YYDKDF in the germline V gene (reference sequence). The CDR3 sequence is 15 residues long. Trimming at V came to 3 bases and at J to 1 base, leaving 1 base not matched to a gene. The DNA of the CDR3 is TGTGCCACCAGCAGTGGACTAGCGGGATCCTACGAGCAGTACTTC. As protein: CATSSGLAGSYEQYF.

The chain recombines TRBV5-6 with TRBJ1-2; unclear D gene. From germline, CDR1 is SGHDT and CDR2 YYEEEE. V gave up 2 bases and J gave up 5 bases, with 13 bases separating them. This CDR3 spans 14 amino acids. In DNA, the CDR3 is TGTGCCAGCAGCTTTGGTCCGGCGCGGTATGGCTACACCTTC. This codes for CASSFGPARYGYTF.

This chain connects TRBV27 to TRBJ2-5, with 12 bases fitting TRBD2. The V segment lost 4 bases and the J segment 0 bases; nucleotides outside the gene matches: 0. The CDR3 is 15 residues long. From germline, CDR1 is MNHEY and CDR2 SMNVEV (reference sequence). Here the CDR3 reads CASSWTSGNQETQYF. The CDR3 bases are TGTGCCAGCAGTTGGACTAGCGGGAACCAAGAGACCCAGTACTTC.

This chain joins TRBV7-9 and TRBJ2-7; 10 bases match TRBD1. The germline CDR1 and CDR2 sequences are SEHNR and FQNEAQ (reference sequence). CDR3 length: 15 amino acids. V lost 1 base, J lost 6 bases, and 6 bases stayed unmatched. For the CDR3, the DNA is TGTGCCAGCAGCTTAGTTGGGACAGGGGTTGGCGAGCAGTACTTC. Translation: CASSLVGTGVGEQYF. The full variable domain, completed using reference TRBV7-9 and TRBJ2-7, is DTGVSQNPRHKITKRGQNVTFRCDPISEHNRLYWYRQTLGQGPEFLTYFQNEAQLEKSRLLSDRFSAERPKGSFSTLEIQRTEQGDSAMYLCASSLVGTGVGEQYFGPGTRLTVT.

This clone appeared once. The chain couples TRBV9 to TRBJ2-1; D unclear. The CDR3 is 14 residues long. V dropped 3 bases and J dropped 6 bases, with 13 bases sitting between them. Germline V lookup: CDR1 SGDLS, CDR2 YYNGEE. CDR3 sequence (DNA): TGTGCCAGCAGCGCCTATGAAATTATCAATGAGCAGTTCTTC. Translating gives CASSAYEIINEQFF.

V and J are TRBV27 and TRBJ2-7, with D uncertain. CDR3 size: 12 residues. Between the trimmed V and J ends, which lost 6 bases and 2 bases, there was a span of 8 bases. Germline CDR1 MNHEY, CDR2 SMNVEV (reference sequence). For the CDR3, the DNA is TGTGCCAGCAGGGGCAGTACCTACGAGCAGTACTTC. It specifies CASRGSTYEQYF.

The CDR3 sequence is CASSLYPVGDTGELFF. The CDR3 DNA follows: TGTGCCAGCAGCTTATATCCCGTCGGGGACACCGGGGAGCTGTTTTTT. This sequence joins TRBV7-9 and TRBJ2-2; TRBD2 might be the D (5 bases). Looked up from germline, CDR1 is SEHNR and CDR2 is FQNEAQ (reference sequence). Deletions cut 2 bases from V and 3 bases from J, with 13 bases between. This CDR3 comprises 16 residues.

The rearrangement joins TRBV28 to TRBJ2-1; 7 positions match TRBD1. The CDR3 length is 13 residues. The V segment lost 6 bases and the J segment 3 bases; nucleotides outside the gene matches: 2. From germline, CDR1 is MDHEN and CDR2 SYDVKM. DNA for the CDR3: TGTGCCAGCAGGGGACAGAACTACAATGAGCAGTTCTTC. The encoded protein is CASRGQNYNEQFF. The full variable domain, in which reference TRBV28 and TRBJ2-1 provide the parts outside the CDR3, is DVKVTQSSRYLVKRTGEKVFLECVQDMDHENMFWYRQDPGLGLRLIYFSYDVKMKEKGDIPEGYSVSREKKERFSLILESASTNQTSMYLCASRGQNYNEQFFGPGTRLTVL.

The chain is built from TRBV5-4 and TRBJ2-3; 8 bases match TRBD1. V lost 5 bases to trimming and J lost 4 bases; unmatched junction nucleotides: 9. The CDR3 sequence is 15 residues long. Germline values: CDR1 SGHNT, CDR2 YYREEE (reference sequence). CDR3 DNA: TGTGCCAGCAGGGACGGGACACAGGGGGCAGATACGCAGTATTTT. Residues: CASRDGTQGADTQYF.